This T cell receptor (beta chain) comes out of a study of cytotoxic CD8 clonotypes in ibrutinib-treated CLL. Whole-study context: Mean per-sample yields comprised roughly 260,000 productive templates and approximately 90,000 productive rearrangements.

A word on this clone: Its target is unknown.

The CDR3 length is 13 residues. From germline, CDR1 is SNHLY and CDR2 FYNNEI. J was trimmed by 4 bases and V by 11 bases; bases with no gene match: 7. PBMCs were cryopreserved, and approximately 2 micrograms of genomic DNA from them went into TCR beta libraries. General study results and limits: Age-matched healthy donor levels were exceeded by baseline clonality, which tracked circulating CD8+ T-cell counts.

Some clones are missing from TCRdb's copy, which holds only in-frame ones; the method was immunoSEQ multiplex PCR. The sample carries over 120,000 clones, around 82% recorded once. The source material was PBMCs, sampled after 36 months of ibrutinib treatment. V and J are TRBV2 and TRBJ2-7; 11 bases align to TRBD1. This TCR was sampled from a human donor with chronic lymphocytic leukemia. This chain's CDR3 is CAGTGTGGYEQYF. The CDR3 DNA sequence: TGTGCCGGCACCGGGACAGGGGGATACGAGCAGTACTTC.